The sequence of this TCR beta chain was determined in a study of shared clonotypes between healthy human individuals. Study observations and caveats: Naive CD4 clonotype sharing across several donors was around 5%.

Deep level was the assay's run setting. The assay was immunoSEQ multiplex PCR, and TCRdb's table has in-frame clones only and misses some. There are 2 million to 3 million clones in the sample; approximately 93% occur only once, and more than 0.35% lies in the top ten. As for this clone: What it binds is not known.

The sequence came from a man aged 18 to 29 in good health. Some clones in this sample may be carry-over from other donors' samples. The specimen was naive CD4+ T cells from PBMCs. Specified subset: CD45RA+ positively selected.

As DNA, the CDR3 is TGTGCCAGCAGTGTGGAGGGGGGTAGCTATGGCTACACCTTC. It codes for CASSVEGGSYGYTF. The rearrangement joins TRBV6-1 to TRBJ1-2, with TRBD1 as a possible D gene (6 bases). The V gene lost 4 bases and the J gene lost 4 bases, with 13 bases spanning the gap. Germline loops: CDR1 MNHNS, CDR2 SASEGT. The CDR3 runs 14 residues.